This T cell receptor (beta chain) derives from a study of control samples from healthy donors and cancer patients. Sequenced by immunoSEQ multiplex PCR; TCRdb stores in-frame clones only, minus some. The sample contains 90,000 to 120,000 clones, about 80% of which appear only once. Sequencing was carried out using blood. The TCR originated in a young man in good health.

The CDR3 spells CASSPLARGSYEQYF. CDR3 bases: TGTGCCAGCTCACCACTGGCACGGGGGTCCTACGAGCAGTACTTC. The rearrangement joins TRBV18 to TRBJ2-7; tentatively, D is TRBD2 (6 bases). CDR3 length equals 15 residues. With 1 base removed from V and 1 base from J, the gap between germline ends came to 11 bases. Germline values: CDR1 KGHSH, CDR2 LQKENI. The full variable domain, with the rest looked up from reference TRBV18 and TRBJ2-7, is NAGVMQNPRHLVRRRGQEARLRCSPMKGHSHVYWYRQLPEEGLKFMVYLQKENIIDESGMPKERFSAEFPKEGPSILRIQQVVRGDSAAYFCASSPLARGSYEQYFGPGTRLTVT.